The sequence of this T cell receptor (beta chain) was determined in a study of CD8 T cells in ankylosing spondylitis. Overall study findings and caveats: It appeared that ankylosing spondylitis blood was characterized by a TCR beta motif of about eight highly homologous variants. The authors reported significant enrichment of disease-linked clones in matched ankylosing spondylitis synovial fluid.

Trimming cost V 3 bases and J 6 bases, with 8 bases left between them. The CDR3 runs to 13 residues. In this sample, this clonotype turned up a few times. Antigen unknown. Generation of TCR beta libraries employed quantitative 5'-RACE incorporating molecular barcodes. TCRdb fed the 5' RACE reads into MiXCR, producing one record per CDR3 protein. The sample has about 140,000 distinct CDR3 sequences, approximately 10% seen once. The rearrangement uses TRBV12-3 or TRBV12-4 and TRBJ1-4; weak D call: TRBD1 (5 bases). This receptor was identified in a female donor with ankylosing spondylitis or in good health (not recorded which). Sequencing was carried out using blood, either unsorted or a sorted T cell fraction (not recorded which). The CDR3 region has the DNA TGTGCCAGCAGTTTCAGGGAGGATGAAAAACTGTTTTTT. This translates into CASSFREDEKLFF.